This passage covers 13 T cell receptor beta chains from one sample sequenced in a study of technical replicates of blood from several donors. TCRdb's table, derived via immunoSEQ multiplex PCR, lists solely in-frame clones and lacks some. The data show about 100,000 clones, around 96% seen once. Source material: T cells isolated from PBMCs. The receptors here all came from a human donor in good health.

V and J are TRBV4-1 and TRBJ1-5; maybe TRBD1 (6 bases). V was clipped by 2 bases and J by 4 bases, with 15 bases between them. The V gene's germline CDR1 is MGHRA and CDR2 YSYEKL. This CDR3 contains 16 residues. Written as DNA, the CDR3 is TGCGCCAGCAGCCAATACCCCCGACAGGATAATCAGCCCCAGCATTTT. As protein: CASSQYPRQDNQPQHF.

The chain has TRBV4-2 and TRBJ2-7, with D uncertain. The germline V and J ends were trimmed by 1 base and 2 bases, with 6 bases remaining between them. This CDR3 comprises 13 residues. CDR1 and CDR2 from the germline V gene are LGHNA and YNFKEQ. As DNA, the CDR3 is TGTGCCAGCAGCCAAGTGAGTACCTACGAGCAGTACTTC. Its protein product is CASSQVSTYEQYF.

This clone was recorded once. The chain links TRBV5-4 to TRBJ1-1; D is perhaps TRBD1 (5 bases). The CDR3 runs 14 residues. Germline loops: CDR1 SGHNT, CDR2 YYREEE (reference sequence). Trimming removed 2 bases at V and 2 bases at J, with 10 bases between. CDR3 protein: CASSFSDTNTEAFF. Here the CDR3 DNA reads TGTGCCAGCAGCTTCTCGGACACCAACACTGAAGCTTTCTTT.

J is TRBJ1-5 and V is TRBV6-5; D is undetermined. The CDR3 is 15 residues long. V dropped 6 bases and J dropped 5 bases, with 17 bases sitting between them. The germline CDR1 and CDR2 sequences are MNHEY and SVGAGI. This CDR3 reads CASSRAVSSDQPQHF. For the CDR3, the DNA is TGTGCCAGCAGCAGAGCCGTTTCGAGCGATCAGCCCCAGCATTTT.

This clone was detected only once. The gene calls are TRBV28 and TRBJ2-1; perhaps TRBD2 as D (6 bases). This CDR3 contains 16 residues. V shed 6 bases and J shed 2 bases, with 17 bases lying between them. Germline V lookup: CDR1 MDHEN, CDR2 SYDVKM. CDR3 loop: CASSPWRTTPYNEQFF. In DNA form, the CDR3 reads TGTGCCAGCAGCCCCTGGAGGACTACACCCTACAATGAGCAGTTCTTC.

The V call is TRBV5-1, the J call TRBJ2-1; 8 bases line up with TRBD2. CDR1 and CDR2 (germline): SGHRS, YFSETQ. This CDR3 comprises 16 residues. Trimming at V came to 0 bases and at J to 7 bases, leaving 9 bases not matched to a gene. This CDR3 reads CASSLAAAGLGNEQFF. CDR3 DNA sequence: TGCGCCAGCAGCTTGGCCGCGGCGGGACTAGGGAATGAGCAGTTCTTC.

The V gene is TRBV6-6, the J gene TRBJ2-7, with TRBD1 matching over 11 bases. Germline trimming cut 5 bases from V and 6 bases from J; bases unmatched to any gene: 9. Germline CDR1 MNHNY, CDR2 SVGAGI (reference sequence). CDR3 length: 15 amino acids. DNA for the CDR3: TGTGCCAGCAGTGACCTCGGGACAGGGGGTCGCGAGCAGTACTTC. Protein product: CASSDLGTGGREQYF.

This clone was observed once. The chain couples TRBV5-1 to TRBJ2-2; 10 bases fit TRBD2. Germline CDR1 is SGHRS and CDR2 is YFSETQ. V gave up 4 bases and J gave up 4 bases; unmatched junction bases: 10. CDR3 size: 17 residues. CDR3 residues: CASSLLSSGSRTGELFF. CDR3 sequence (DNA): TGCGCCAGCAGCCTACTATCTAGCGGGAGTCGCACCGGGGAGCTGTTTTTT.

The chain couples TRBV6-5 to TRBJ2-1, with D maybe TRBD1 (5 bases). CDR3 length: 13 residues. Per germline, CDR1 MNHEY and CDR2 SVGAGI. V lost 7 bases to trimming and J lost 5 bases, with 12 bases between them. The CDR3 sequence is CASTWQDNNEQFF. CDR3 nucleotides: TGTGCCAGCACCTGGCAGGACAACAATGAGCAGTTCTTC.

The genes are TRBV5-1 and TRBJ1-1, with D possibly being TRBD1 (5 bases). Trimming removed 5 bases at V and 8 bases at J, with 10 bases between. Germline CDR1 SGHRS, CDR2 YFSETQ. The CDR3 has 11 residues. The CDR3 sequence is CASREGLEAFF. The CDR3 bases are TGCGCCAGCAGGGAGGGGTTGGAAGCTTTCTTT.

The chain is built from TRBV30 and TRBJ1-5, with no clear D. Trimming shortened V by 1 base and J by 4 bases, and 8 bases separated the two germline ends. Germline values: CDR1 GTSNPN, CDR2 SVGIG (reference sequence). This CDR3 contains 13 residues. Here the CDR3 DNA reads TGTGCCTGGAGTGGCCACAGAAATCAGCCCCAGCATTTT. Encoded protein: CAWSGHRNQPQHF.

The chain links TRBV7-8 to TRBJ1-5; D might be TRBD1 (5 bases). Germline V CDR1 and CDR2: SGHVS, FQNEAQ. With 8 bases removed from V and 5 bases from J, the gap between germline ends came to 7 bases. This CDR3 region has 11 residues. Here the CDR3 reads CASGGDQPQHF. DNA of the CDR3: TGTGCCAGCGGGGGGGATCAGCCCCAGCATTTT.

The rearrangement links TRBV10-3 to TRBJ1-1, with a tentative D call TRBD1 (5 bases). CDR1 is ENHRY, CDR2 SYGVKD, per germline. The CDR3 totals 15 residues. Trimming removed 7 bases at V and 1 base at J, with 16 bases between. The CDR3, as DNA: TGTGCCATCACTCGGACCGGGGGACCGAACACTGAAGCTTTCTTT. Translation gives CAITRTGGPNTEAFF.